The clone carrying this TCR beta chain was observed once. This sample stems from a study of sequential checkpoint blockade in melanoma. About the study: First-line arms were nivolumab then ipilimumab, or the reverse, randomized 1:1.

The length of the CDR3 is 19 residues. Clones were read by immunoSEQ multiplex PCR, and TCRdb kept only the in-frame ones, dropping some. The table has about 20,000 clones, roughly 82% seen once. Treatment here: randomized to nivolumab then ipilimumab (arm A) or the reverse (arm B). No patient had prior DNA-damaging chemotherapy. PBMC sorting kept live CD3+CD8+ cells without CD19 or CD56. The material was CD8+ T cells sorted from blood (inferred from file names), obtained from a patient given nivolumab and ipilimumab in sequence. This sequence originates from a human donor with melanoma. The V and J genes are TRBV21-1 and TRBJ2-1; the table's D gene call, TRBD1, was not cross checked with the DNA. TRBV21-1 constitutes a pseudogene. CDR3 sequence: CASSKARDRVISHNNEQFF. Written as DNA, the CDR3 is TGTGCCAGCAGCAAAGCGCGGGACAGAGTAATATCTCACAACAATGAGCAGTTCTTC.